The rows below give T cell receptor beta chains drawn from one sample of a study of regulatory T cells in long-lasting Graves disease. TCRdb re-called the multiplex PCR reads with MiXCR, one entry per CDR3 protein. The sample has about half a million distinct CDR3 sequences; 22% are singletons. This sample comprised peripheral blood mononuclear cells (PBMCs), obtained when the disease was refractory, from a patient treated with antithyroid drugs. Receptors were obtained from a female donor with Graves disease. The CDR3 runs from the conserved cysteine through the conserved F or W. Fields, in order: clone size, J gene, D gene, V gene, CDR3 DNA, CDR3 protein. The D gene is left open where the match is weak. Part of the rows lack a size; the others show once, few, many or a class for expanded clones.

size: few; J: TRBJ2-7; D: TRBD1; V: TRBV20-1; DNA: TGCAGTGCTACGAGGACAGGAATCTACGAGCAGTACTTC; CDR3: CSATRTGIYEQYF
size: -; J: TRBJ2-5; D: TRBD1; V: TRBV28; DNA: TGTGCCAGCAGTGAGAGAATCAACAGGGGGGAGACCCAGTACTTC; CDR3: CASSERINRGETQYF
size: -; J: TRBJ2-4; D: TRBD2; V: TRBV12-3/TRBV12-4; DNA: TGTGCCAGCAGCACACTAGCGGAAAACATTCAGTACTTC; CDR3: CASSTLAENIQYF
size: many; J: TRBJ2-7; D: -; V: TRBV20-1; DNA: TGCAGTGCTAGAGGCCTAGCCCCCTACGAGCAGTACTTC; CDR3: CSARGLAPYEQYF
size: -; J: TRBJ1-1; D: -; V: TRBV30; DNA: TGTGCCTGGATAGGTCACACTGAAGCTTTCTTT; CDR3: CAWIGHTEAFF
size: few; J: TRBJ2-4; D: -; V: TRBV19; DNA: TGTGCCAGTAACCGTGGAGTTGAAAACATTCAGTGCTTC; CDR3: CASNRGVENIQCF
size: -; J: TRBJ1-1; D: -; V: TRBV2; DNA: TGTGCCAGCAGCCTTCAGGACAGAGGGGGTAAAGCTTTCTTT; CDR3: CASSLQDRGGKAFF
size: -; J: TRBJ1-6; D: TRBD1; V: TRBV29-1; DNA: TGCAGCGTTTTACAGGGGAGCAATTCACCCCTCCACTTT; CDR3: CSVLQGSNSPLHF
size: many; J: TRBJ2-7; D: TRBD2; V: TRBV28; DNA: TGTGCCAGCAGTTTACCCGGGACCAGCGGGAGAGACGAGCAGTACTTC; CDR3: CASSLPGTSGRDEQYF
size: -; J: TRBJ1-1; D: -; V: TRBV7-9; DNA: TGTGCCAGCAGCACACAGACCAGTGAAGCTTTCTTT; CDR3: CASSTQTSEAFF
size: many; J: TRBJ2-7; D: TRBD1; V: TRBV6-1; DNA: TGTGCCAGCAGTGCAGAGGAGACAGGGCTCTACGAGCAGTACTTC; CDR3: CASSAEETGLYEQYF
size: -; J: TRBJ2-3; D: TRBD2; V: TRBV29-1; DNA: TGCAGCGTTGACGTGGGGACTAGCGTTAGCACAGATACGCAGTATTTT; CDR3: CSVDVGTSVSTDTQYF
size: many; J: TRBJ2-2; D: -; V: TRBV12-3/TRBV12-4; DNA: TGTGCCAGCAGTTTACAGGGTTTCACCGGGGAGCTGTTTTTT; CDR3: CASSLQGFTGELFF
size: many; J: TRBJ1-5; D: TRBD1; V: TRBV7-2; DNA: TGTGCCAGCAGCCCCACCGGGACAGGGAACAATCAGCCCCAGCATTTT; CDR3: CASSPTGTGNNQPQHF
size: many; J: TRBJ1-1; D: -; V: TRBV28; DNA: TGTGCCAGCAGTTTCTCCCTTGGACAGAAGAACACTGAAGCTTTCTTT; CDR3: CASSFSLGQKNTEAFF
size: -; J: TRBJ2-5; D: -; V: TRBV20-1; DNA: TGCAGTGCTCTACCCTGGGTAAACCAAGAGACCCAGTACTTC; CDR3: CSALPWVNQETQYF
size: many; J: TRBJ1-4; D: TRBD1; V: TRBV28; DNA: TGTGCCAGCAGTTTACTTGGGACAGGGGATGAAAAACTGTTTTTT; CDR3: CASSLLGTGDEKLFF
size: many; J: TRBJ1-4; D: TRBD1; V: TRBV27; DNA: TGTGCCAGCAGTTTTTATGGGACAGACCCTGAAAAACTGTTTTTT; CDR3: CASSFYGTDPEKLFF
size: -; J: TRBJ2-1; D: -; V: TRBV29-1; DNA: TGCACCTACGTTCCGGGAGAATACAATGAGCAGTTCTTC; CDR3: CTYVPGEYNEQFF
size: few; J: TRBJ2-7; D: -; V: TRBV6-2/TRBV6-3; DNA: TGTGCCACCAAATTGGGTACCCTAGGGGACTACGAGCAGTACTTC; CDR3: CATKLGTLGDYEQYF
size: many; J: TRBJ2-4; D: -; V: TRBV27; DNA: TGTGCCAGCCATTCGGGGGCCAAAAACATTCAGTACTTC; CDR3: CASHSGAKNIQYF
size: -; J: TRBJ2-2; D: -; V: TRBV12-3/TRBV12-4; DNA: TGTGCCAGCAGTCTACTAGTGGCCGGGGGGCTGTTTTTT; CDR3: CASSLLVAGGLFF
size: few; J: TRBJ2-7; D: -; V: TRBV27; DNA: TGTGCCAGCAGTTTCGGCGACTATAACTACGAGCAGTACTTC; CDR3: CASSFGDYNYEQYF
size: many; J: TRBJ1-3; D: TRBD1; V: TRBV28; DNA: TGTGCCAGCAGTCCCGGGACAGGGTACGACACCATATATTTT; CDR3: CASSPGTGYDTIYF
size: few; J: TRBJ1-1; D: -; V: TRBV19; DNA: TGTGCCAGTACCATGAGTGGGCGCGGCACTGAAGCTTTCTTT; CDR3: CASTMSGRGTEAFF
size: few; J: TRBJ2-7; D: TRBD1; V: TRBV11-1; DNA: TGTGCCAGCAGCTTAGGGACAGGCCAGGGATACGAGCAGTACTTC; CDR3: CASSLGTGQGYEQYF
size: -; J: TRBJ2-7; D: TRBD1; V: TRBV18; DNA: TGTGCCAGCTCACCAGGGACAGGGGTTACCTACGAGCAGTACTTC; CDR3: CASSPGTGVTYEQYF
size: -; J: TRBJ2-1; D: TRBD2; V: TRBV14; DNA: TGTGCCAGCAGCCAAGGACTAGCAGTAGCCTACAATGAGCAGTTCTTC; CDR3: CASSQGLAVAYNEQFF
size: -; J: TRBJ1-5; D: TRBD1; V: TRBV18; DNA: TGTGCCAGCTCGTCGGGACAGCATAGCAATCAGCCCCAGCATTTT; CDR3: CASSSGQHSNQPQHF
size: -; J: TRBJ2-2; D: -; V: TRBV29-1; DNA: TGCAGCGTTGGGGAACGGACGAACACCGGGGAGCTGTTTTTT; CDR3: CSVGERTNTGELFF
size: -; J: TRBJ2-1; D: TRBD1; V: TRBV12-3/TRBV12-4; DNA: TGTGCCAGCAGCGGGGACAGGGCCGTAGGGCAGTTCTTC; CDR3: CASSGDRAVGQFF
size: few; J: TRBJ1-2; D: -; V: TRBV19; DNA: TGCTCCCAGAAGGGCAACTCGGCAAGGTTGTTCTATGGCTACACCTTC; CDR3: CSQKGNSARLFYGYTF
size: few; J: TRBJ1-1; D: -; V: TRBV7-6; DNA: TGTGCCAGCAGCCGAACAGGGAGGGGGAACACTGAAGCTTTCTTT; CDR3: CASSRTGRGNTEAFF
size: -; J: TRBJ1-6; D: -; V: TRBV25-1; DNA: TGTGCCAACCCCCCCGGGGCAGGGAGTAATTCACCCCTCCACTTT; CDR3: CANPPGAGSNSPLHF
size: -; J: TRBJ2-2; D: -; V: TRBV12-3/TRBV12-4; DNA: TGTGCCAGCACTTACGTGGCAGAGGGGGAGCTGTTTTTT; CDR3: CASTYVAEGELFF
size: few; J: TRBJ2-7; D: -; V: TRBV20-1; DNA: TGCAGTGCGAGGCTAAGCTACTCCTACGAGCAGTACTTC; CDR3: CSARLSYSYEQYF
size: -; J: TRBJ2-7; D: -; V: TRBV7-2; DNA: TGTGCCAGCAGCTTAACGGGGGTCCGTCGCGGGCAGTACTTC; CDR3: CASSLTGVRRGQYF
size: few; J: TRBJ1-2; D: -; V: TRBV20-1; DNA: TGCAGTGCTAGAGTCAAGGATACTAACTATGGCTACACCTTC; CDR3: CSARVKDTNYGYTF
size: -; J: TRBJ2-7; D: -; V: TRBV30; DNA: TGTGCCTGGATGAGAGCAGGGTCTTCTTACGAGCAGTACTTC; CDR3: CAWMRAGSSYEQYF
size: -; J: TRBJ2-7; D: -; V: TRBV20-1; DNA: TGCAGTGCTAGCTCAGGCGAGTTGAATCCCTACGAGCAGTACTTC; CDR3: CSASSGELNPYEQYF
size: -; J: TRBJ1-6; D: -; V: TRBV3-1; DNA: TGTGCCAGCAGCCAAGACCCGGGGGTAGGAAATTCACCCCTCCACTTT; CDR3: CASSQDPGVGNSPLHF
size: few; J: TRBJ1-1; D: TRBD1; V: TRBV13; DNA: TGTGCCAGCAGCCTAACCCGACAGGGGGGCATGAACACTGAAGCTTTCTTT; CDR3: CASSLTRQGGMNTEAFF
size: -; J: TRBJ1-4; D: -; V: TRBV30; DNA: TGTGCCTGGAGTGTACTCAGGGGTAATGAAAAACTGTTTTTT; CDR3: CAWSVLRGNEKLFF
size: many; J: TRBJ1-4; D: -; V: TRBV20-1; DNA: TGCAGTGCTAGTCGGGGGGGATCGGAAAAACTGTTTTTT; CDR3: CSASRGGSEKLFF
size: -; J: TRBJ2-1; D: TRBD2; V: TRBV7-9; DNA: TGTGCCAGCAGCCCAACTAGCGGGTACGGGAATGAGCAGTTCTTC; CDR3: CASSPTSGYGNEQFF
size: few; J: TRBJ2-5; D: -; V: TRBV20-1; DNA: TGCAGTGCTAGAGATGGCCTCGGGTTGGGTGAACAAGAGACCCAGTACTTC; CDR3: CSARDGLGLGEQETQYF
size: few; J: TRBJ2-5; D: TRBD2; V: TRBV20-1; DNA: TGCAGTGCTAAATATAGCGGGAGAACAAAAGAGACCCAGTACTTC; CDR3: CSAKYSGRTKETQYF
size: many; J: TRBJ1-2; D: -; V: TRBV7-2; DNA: TGTGCCAGCAGCAGCGCCGGGACTCTGGGAGGCTACACCTTC; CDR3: CASSSAGTLGGYTF
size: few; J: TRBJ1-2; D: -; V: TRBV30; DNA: TGTGCCTGGAGTGTAATCGAGGGTGGCTACACCTTC; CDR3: CAWSVIEGGYTF
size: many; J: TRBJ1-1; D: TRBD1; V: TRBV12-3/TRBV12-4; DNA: TGTGCCAGCAGTTTCCCTGGACAGGGCAACACTGAAGCTTTCTTT; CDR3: CASSFPGQGNTEAFF
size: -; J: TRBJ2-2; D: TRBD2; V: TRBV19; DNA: TGTGCCAGTAGTAGCGTAGGCGGGGGTTTCACCGGGGAGCTGTTTTTT; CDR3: CASSSVGGGFTGELFF
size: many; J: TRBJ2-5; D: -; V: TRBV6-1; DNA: TGTGCCAGCAGAAGGGGGACGGCTCAAGAGACCCAGTACTTC; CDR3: CASRRGTAQETQYF
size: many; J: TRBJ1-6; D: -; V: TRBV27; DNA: TGTGCCACACGTCTCAACCTCAATTCACCCCTCCACTTT; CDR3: CATRLNLNSPLHF
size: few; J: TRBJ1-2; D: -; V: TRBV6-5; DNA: TGTGCCAGCAGTTCCGTGCGACAGAATCCTTATGGCTACACCTTC; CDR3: CASSSVRQNPYGYTF
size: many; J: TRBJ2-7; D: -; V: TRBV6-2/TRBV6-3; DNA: TGTGCCAGCAGTTATAAGGCGTACGGGGCGGGGCTCCTCTACGAGCAGTACTTC; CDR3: CASSYKAYGAGLLYEQYF
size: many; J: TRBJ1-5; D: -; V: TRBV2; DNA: TGTGCCAGCAGTGAATATGGGGACGGCCGGCCGCCCCAGCATTTT; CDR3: CASSEYGDGRPPQHF
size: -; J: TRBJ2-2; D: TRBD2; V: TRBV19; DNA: TGTGCCAGTTTCCCACGGGGGGTCCCAGACACCGGAGAGCTGTTTTTT; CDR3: CASFPRGVPDTGELFF